This T cell receptor (beta chain) was recovered during a study of glioma-infiltrating T cells after dendritic cell vaccination. Findings of the study overall: Few patients contributed both blood and tumor specimens.

The immunoSEQ assay amplified TCRB CDR3 from up to roughly 2 ug DNA. The PCR used 60 V beta and 13 J beta primers. Here immunoSEQ multiplex PCR was the method, and the copy in TCRdb shows in-frame clones only, minus some. Of about 92,000 clones in the sample, 85% to 90% were seen once. Patients had residual fresh-frozen tumor tissue and more than two years of survival data. This clone was picked up one time. Its antigen is not identified. Trimming shortened V by 4 bases and J by 8 bases, and 17 bases separated the two germline ends. This CDR3 comprises 14 residues. Per the germline V gene, CDR1 is SGHDN and CDR2 is FVKESK.

This material consisted of blood, taken before dendritic cell vaccination. The TCR comes from a human donor with glioblastoma. V is TRBV14 and J is TRBJ1-2; D may be TRBD1 (5 bases). CDR3: CASSRETDPWGYTF. The CDR3 DNA sequence: TGTGCCAGCAGCCGAGAGACAGACCCGTGGGGCTACACCTTC.